The present entry profiles one T cell receptor beta chain with its context. This specimen belongs to a study of blood T cell repertoires in COVID-19. This CDR3 comprises 15 residues. V shed 3 bases, J shed 0 bases, and the junction held 5 bases outside the gene matches. Germline V gene lookup returns CDR1 SGHDT and CDR2 YYEEEE. Authors' data handling: Amplifying reference gene primers gave estimates of nucleated cell counts. TCRdb's copy holds only in-frame clones and misses some; the assay was immunoSEQ multiplex PCR. V, J and clone size derive from that table, while D and trimming were established from the DNA sequence. The table records over 100,000 clones, just under 90% of them present only once.

The receptor comes from a human donor in a cohort sampled during active COVID-19. The specimen was peripheral blood. This chain joins TRBV5-6 and TRBJ1-2, with 7 bases fitting TRBD1. The CDR3 spells CASSSDRAANYGYTF. The CDR3 coding sequence is TGTGCCAGCAGCTCCGACAGGGCCGCTAACTATGGCTACACCTTC.